This T cell receptor (beta chain) appears in the sequencing data of a study of blood T cell repertoires in COVID-19 (dated by TCRdb to about 2020). About the full investigation: Collaborator samples came from the United States, Italy and Spain and covered acute and convalescent phases of COVID-19. The material from the prospective study consisted of cDNA or gDNA derived from T cells, B-cell-depleted T cells, or PBMCs. Deeply sampled blood TCRbeta repertoires from subjects exposed to, actively infected with, or recovered from COVID-19 were included in the dataset. The repertoires were released in a freely available public database intended as a resource for research on the immune response to SARS-CoV-2. Samples were obtained from the ongoing ImmuneRACE study (first 160 participants) and from 1,254 subjects provided by 6 global collaborators. A de-identified subject ID, COVID-19 status, age in years and sex were almost always included in the sample metadata. Where HLA class I and class II types were available, the types were taken from metadata supplied by the sample provider, not from assay-based typing.

With respect to this clone: Its antigen remains undetermined. Base-call qualities are not available, and no considerably larger clone is one nucleotide away.

Each collaborating institution followed its own protocols to collect whole blood in K2EDTA tubes. For TCRbeta analysis, collaborator samples were shipped as frozen whole blood, as isolated PBMCs, or as DNA extracted from either sample type. CDR1 is given as MGHRA and CDR2 as YSYEKL, both from the germline V gene. CDR3 length: 15 amino acids, cysteine to phenylalanine. Left in the record is the CDR3 DNA by itself, 45 bases read in frame from the first base. V is cut by 2 bases and J by 2 bases, and the space between the germline ends is 13 bases. TCRbeta CDR3 regions were amplified from genomic DNA by means of the immunoSEQ Assay, a bias-controlled multiplex PCR. Per the authors' processing: The number of nucleated cells in each sample was estimated from the amplification of reference gene primers within the assay. Sequence reads were collapsed and filtered to measure the absolute abundance of every unique TCRbeta CDR3 rearrangement. For each sample, productive Simpson clonality was calculated by taking the square root of Simpson's diversity index across productive rearrangements. This is the immuneACCESS table as TCRdb keeps it, with only in-frame sequences that have V and J called. A part of the clones is gone; compared with another copy, unresolved V genes explain less than half, and the rest is unexplained. V and J calls and clone size come straight from that table; D and trimming were deduced from the DNA. Recorded for this sample are over 600,000 clones; just under 90% of them occurred a single time. More than 0.25% of the sample is taken by the ten largest.

General findings and caveats noted by the study authors: The amount of clinical and demographic metadata varied by source and participant and was provided uncurated.

Sequences were obtained from peripheral blood. The receptor was derived from a woman aged 18-29 years with acute or convalescent COVID-19. The chain links TRBV4-1 with TRBJ2-7, with a weak D call of TRBD2 (5 bases match). The nucleotide sequence reads TGCGCCAGCAGCCAACTAGCACTCCAAACCTACGAGCAGTACTTC. This sequence encodes CASSQLALQTYEQYF.